This T cell receptor beta chain was identified during a study of OX40 agonist ivuxolimab in advanced cancers. Sequenced by immunoSEQ multiplex PCR; TCRdb stores in-frame clones only, minus some. Counted here are about 93,000 clones, roughly nine tenths occurring once; the ten biggest clones make up around 0.5%. The length of the CDR3 is 14 residues. The V gene lost 4 bases and the J gene lost 2 bases, with 9 bases spanning the gap. Germline CDR1 LNHDA, CDR2 SQIVND (reference sequence). This sequence joins TRBV19 and TRBJ1-3; possible D gene TRBD1, 5 bases. The sequence was collected from an adult with an advanced solid tumor such as melanoma, head and neck, liver or kidney cancer. This sample comprised CD4+ or CD8+ T cells sorted from blood, obtained in a trial of the OX40 agonist ivuxolimab. The CDR3 here is CASSTGTAGNTIYF. Written as DNA, the CDR3 is TGTGCCAGTAGTACCGGGACGGCTGGAAACACCATATATTTT.